This T cell receptor beta chain was retrieved from a study of tumor-infiltrating lymphocytes in localized non-small cell lung cancer. Using immunoSEQ multiplex PCR, the repertoire was profiled, and TCRdb retains in-frame clones only, with some absent. Of fewer than 4,500 clones listed, approximately 79% are singletons. Germline CDR1 reads SGHRS; CDR2 reads YFSETQ. With 1 base removed from V and 0 bases from J, the gap between germline ends came to 6 bases. The length of the CDR3 is 14 residues. The specimen was uninvolved lung tissue not adjacent to the tumor. This chain joins TRBV5-1 and TRBJ2-3; D gene unclear. This TCR derives from a human donor with non-small cell lung cancer. CDR3 region: CASSLTISTDTQYF. For the CDR3, the DNA is TGCGCCAGCAGCTTGACGATTAGCACAGATACGCAGTATTTT.